This passage covers 2 T cell receptor beta chains from one sample sequenced in a study of T cells after yellow fever vaccination. Via MiXCR, TCRdb re-called the 5' RACE reads, giving one row per CDR3 protein. The profile shows 550,000 or so distinct CDR3 sequences, roughly 19% of them singletons. The specimen was PBMCs, collected 15 days after the yellow fever booster vaccination. These receptors came from a man in his thirties or forties who received the YFV17D yellow fever vaccine.

Worth noting for this clonotype: An end of the junction differs from the germline gene, which may be a read error. The chain carries TRBV6-1 and TRBJ2-7; 9 bases line up with TRBD2. Germline V gives CDR1 MNHNS, CDR2 SASEGT. The CDR3 sequence is 13 residues long. The CDR3 DNA reads TGTGCCACCAGTAGCGGGAGAGGATACGAGCAGTACTTC. It is translated as CATSSGRGYEQYF.

This sequence joins TRBV20-1 and TRBJ2-5, with D possibly called TRBD1 or TRBD2 (5 bases each). Trimming left V 0 bases short and J 2 bases short, with 16 bases between. In germline, CDR1 is DFQATT, CDR2 SNEGSKA (reference sequence). The CDR3 totals 16 residues. The CDR3 DNA reads as TGCAGTGCTAGAGATTTCTCTGATGGGACGCAAGAGACCCAGTACTTC. It yields the protein CSARDFSDGTQETQYF.